Sequencing of this TCR beta chain was carried out in a study of neoadjuvant nivolumab and ipilimumab in lung cancer. The overall study: Patients got nivolumab 3 mg/kg on days 1, 15 and 29; combination added ipilimumab 1 mg/kg day 1. General observations from the study: TCR receptors were sequenced in few samples. Resected tumors had greater TCR richness and clonality than uninvolved lung.

The method was immunoSEQ multiplex PCR; TCRdb's version includes in-frame clones alone and lacks a portion of them. The sample holds 25,000 to 35,000 clones, approximately 92% seen once. This CDR3 has 16 amino acids. Trimming removed 6 bases from V and 1 base from J, with 13 bases in between. Germline assignment: CDR1 KGHSH and CDR2 LQKENI. This clone was detected once. Its antigen is not identified. The TCR was taken from an adult with non-small cell lung cancer. The starting material was peripheral blood, obtained after neoadjuvant nivolumab, alone or with ipilimumab, at or shortly before surgery. This chain joins TRBV18 and TRBJ2-6, with unresolved D. The CDR3 sequence: CASSPASISGANVLTF. CDR3 in DNA: TGTGCCAGCTCCCCTGCGAGTATTTCTGGGGCCAACGTCCTGACTTTC.